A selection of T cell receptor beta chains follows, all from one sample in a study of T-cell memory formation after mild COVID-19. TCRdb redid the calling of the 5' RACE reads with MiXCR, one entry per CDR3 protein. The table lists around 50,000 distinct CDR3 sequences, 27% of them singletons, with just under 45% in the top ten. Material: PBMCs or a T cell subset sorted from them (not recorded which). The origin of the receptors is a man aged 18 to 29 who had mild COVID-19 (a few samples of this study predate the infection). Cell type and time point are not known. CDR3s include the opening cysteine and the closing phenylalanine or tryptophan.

CDR3: CATSDGQAMSRDTQYF; V: TRBV24-1; J: TRBJ2-3
CDR3: CASSRQVQGYTF; V: TRBV5-6; J: TRBJ1-2
CDR3: CASSYVHLGQPQHF; V: TRBV6-5; J: TRBJ1-5
CDR3: CASSLRGLDTQYF; V: TRBV5-6; J: TRBJ2-3
CDR3: CASSFRSPSTDTQYF; V: TRBV5-1; J: TRBJ2-3
CDR3: CSVVEDRASYEQYF; V: TRBV29-1; J: TRBJ2-7
CDR3: CASSSDRDSQPQHF; V: TRBV7-9; J: TRBJ1-5
CDR3: CASSQDRGAAELFF; V: TRBV4-1; J: TRBJ2-2
CDR3: CASSLRPGGSHSYEQYF; V: TRBV7-2; J: TRBJ2-7
CDR3: CASSFGRGWSKNIQYF; V: TRBV5-6; J: TRBJ2-4
CDR3: CASSYGLAGVESSYNEQFF; V: TRBV4-3; J: TRBJ2-1
CDR3: CASSSDRLPYGYTF; V: TRBV7-9; J: TRBJ1-2
CDR3: CASSLTLGASGGHGTDTQYF; V: TRBV11-2; J: TRBJ2-3
CDR3: CSGDGTSGLGGNEQFF; V: TRBV29-1; J: TRBJ2-1
CDR3: CASSQEGGTYNSPLHF; V: TRBV3-1; J: TRBJ1-6
CDR3: CASSQRDAGSYEQYF; V: TRBV2; J: TRBJ2-7
CDR3: CAAGRSTDTQYF; V: TRBV12-3/TRBV12-4; J: TRBJ2-3
CDR3: CASSQDLNYEQYF; V: TRBV4-3; J: TRBJ2-7
CDR3: CASSRGDNEQFF; V: TRBV11-1; J: TRBJ2-1
CDR3: CASSLGGPPDTQYF; V: TRBV12-3/TRBV12-4; J: TRBJ2-3
CDR3: CASSWSADTQYF; V: TRBV5-1; J: TRBJ2-3
CDR3: CASSKGSPIPGELFF; V: TRBV6-2/TRBV6-3; J: TRBJ2-2
CDR3: CASTGSMVQPQHF; V: TRBV19; J: TRBJ1-5
CDR3: CASSTYGHQSTDTQYF; V: TRBV7-8; J: TRBJ2-3
CDR3: CASSYSGTLYTGELFF; V: TRBV6-6; J: TRBJ2-2
CDR3: CASSATSLAGGQETQYF; V: TRBV11-2; J: TRBJ2-5
CDR3: CASSPGQVNEKLFF; V: TRBV12-3/TRBV12-4; J: TRBJ1-4
CDR3: CSAHLQGALGSAKNIQYF; V: TRBV20-1; J: TRBJ2-4
CDR3: CASSPDVNTGELFF; V: TRBV5-1; J: TRBJ2-2
CDR3: CASSEGSTDTQYF; V: TRBV6-4; J: TRBJ2-3
CDR3: CASSQPGSGNTIYF; V: TRBV4-1; J: TRBJ1-3
CDR3: CAISSVEEGPDTQYF; V: TRBV10-3; J: TRBJ2-3
CDR3: CASSHSRGGGAYEQYF; V: TRBV12-3/TRBV12-4; J: TRBJ2-7
CDR3: CASSQHEVGNEQFF; V: TRBV4-1; J: TRBJ2-1
CDR3: CASSSAVGTATDTQYF; V: TRBV11-1; J: TRBJ2-3
CDR3: CASSQDQRSGANVLTF; V: TRBV4-3; J: TRBJ2-6
CDR3: CAWSPGVYEQYF; V: TRBV30; J: TRBJ2-7
CDR3: CASSPRGRGPYEQYF; V: TRBV4-2; J: TRBJ2-7
CDR3: CASSQGRPVGNEQFF; V: TRBV4-3; J: TRBJ2-1
CDR3: CASGRRANTEAFF; V: TRBV6-5; J: TRBJ1-1
CDR3: CASSPGSGRF; V: TRBV18; J: TRBJ2-7
CDR3: CASSDVPIDSQNTEAFF; V: TRBV6-4; J: TRBJ1-1
CDR3: CASSLLAGDLEQYF; V: TRBV6-5; J: TRBJ2-3
CDR3: CASGTAAVTTSNQPQHF; V: TRBV2; J: TRBJ1-5
CDR3: CSVRPDTQYF; V: TRBV29-1; J: TRBJ2-3
CDR3: CASSYRESGELFF; V: TRBV6-5; J: TRBJ2-2
CDR3: CSARDTSGTSGVGETQYF; V: TRBV20-1; J: TRBJ2-5
CDR3: CASSFRGRSTDTQYF; V: TRBV5-5; J: TRBJ2-3
CDR3: CASAGAHRDTQYF; V: TRBV4-3; J: TRBJ2-3
CDR3: CSARGDREAYEQYF; V: TRBV20-1; J: TRBJ2-7
CDR3: CSARRVVDNSPLHF; V: TRBV20-1; J: TRBJ1-6
CDR3: CASSFTPNTEAFF; V: TRBV5-4; J: TRBJ1-1
CDR3: CATSRTVAGRTHPLGDTQYF; V: TRBV15; J: TRBJ2-3
CDR3: CASSLSDTQYF; V: TRBV12-3/TRBV12-4; J: TRBJ2-3
CDR3: CASSHRQGDVKNIQYF; V: TRBV11-2; J: TRBJ2-4